This section outlines one T cell receptor (beta chain) sequence together with its context. What it recognizes is unknown. CDR1 and CDR2 from the germline V gene are KGHSH and LQKENI. The CDR3 length is 13 residues. The V segment lost 5 bases and the J segment 6 bases; nucleotides outside the gene matches: 2. This entry is derived from a study of Tregs in tolerant kidney transplant recipients. Overall study findings and caveats: Tregs expanded with activated donor B cells seemed most donor-specific. The small number of patients limits these findings pending further validation. Biological reproducibility was not directly addressed, but technical replication error appeared minimal.

CD4+CD25+CD127- Tregs, CD4+CD25- non-Tregs, CD4 and CD8 cells were sorted. Here immunoSEQ multiplex PCR was the method, and the copy in TCRdb shows in-frame clones only, minus some. This table has about 240,000 clones, about four fifths appearing once. The specimen sequenced was CD4+ T cells from blood. The origin of this receptor is a human donor in good health. The J gene is TRBJ1-1, the V gene TRBV18, with 11 bases matching TRBD1. CDR3 sequence: CASSTGQGAEAFF. CDR3 DNA: TGTGCCAGCTCAACGGGACAGGGGGCTGAAGCTTTCTTT.